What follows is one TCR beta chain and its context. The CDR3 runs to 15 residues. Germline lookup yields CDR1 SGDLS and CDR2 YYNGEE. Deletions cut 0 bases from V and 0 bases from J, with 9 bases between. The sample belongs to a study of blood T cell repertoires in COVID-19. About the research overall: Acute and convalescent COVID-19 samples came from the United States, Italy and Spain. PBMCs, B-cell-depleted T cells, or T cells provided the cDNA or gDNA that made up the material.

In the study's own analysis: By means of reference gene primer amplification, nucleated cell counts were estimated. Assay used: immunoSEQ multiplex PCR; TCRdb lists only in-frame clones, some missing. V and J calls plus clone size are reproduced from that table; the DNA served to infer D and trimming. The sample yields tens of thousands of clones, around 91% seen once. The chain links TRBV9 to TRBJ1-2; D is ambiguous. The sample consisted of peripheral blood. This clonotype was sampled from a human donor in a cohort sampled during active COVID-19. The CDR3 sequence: CASSVGTSPNYGYTF. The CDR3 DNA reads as TGTGCCAGCAGCGTAGGAACATCCCCTAACTATGGCTACACCTTC.